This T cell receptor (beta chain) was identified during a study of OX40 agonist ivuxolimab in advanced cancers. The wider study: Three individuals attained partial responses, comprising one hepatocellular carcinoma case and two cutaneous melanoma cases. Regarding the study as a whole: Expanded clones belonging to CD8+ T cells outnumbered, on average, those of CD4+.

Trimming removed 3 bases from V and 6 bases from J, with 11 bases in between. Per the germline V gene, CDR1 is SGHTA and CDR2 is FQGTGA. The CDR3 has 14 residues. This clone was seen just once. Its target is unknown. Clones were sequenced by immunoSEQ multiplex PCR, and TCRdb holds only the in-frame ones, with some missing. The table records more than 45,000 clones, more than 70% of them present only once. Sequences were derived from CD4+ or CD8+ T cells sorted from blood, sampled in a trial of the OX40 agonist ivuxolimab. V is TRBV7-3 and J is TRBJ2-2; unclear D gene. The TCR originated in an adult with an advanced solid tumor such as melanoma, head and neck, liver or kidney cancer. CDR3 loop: CASSFRRFAGELFF. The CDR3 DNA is TGTGCCAGCAGCTTTAGGCGGTTTGCCGGGGAGCTGTTTTTT.